A selection of T cell receptor beta chains follows, all from one sample in a study of T cell responses to AZD1222 COVID-19 vaccine. TCRdb's copy holds only in-frame clones and misses some; the assay was immunoSEQ multiplex PCR. The table includes some 120,000 clones, roughly nine tenths detected once. Sequences were derived from peripheral blood, sampled 28 days after the second AZD1222 dose. The receptor set was obtained from an adult who received the AZD1222 COVID-19 vaccine. The CDR3 runs from the conserved cysteine through the conserved F or W. D genes are given only for firm matches. Size is omitted from some rows. Given values are once, few, many or a class for expanded clones.

D	J	V	size	CDR3	DNA
NA	TRBJ1-4	TRBV19	NA	CASSIFGQEGEKLFF	TGTGCCAGTAGTATTTTCGGGCAAGAAGGTGAAAAACTGTTTTTT
TRBD1	TRBJ1-1	TRBV19	NA	CASTDRTGGVRLLTEAFF	TGTGCCAGTACCGATAGGACAGGAGGGGTCCGGCTGCTAACTGAAGCTTTCTTT
NA	TRBJ1-1	TRBV3-1/TRBV3-2	NA	CASSQQGESTEAFF	TGTGCCAGCAGCCAGCAGGGAGAGTCCACTGAAGCTTTCTTT
TRBD2	TRBJ2-2	TRBV11-2	NA	CASSQAGWAANTGELFF	TGTGCCAGCAGCCAAGCGGGGTGGGCGGCGAACACCGGGGAGCTGTTTTTT
NA	TRBJ1-1	TRBV7-2	NA	CASSPLSTVAEAFF	TGTGCCAGCAGCCCACTTTCGACGGTCGCCGAAGCTTTCTTT
NA	TRBJ1-2	TRBV11-1	NA	CASSQQRQYSNYGYTF	TGTGCCAGCAGCCAACAACGACAGTACTCTAACTATGGCTACACCTTC
TRBD2	TRBJ2-2	TRBV27	NA	CASNPTPSGTNTGELFF	TGTGCCAGCAACCCGACCCCCAGCGGGACGAACACCGGGGAGCTGTTTTTT
TRBD1	TRBJ2-4	TRBV12-3/TRBV12-4	NA	CASSITGVEYF	TGTGCCAGCAGTATTACAGGGGTGGAGTACTTC
NA	TRBJ2-2	TRBV24-1	NA	CATSDWGTGELFF	TGTGCCACCAGTGATTGGGGCACCGGGGAGCTGTTTTTT
TRBD1	TRBJ2-7	TRBV18	NA	CASSPLGTGPYEQYF	TGTGCCAGCTCACCACTGGGGACAGGGCCCTACGAGCAGTACTTC
NA	TRBJ1-2	TRBV27	medium-sized	CASSLYSRGYGYTF	TGTGCCAGCAGTTTATATTCGCGGGGTTATGGCTACACCTTC
NA	TRBJ1-1	TRBV6-5	NA	CASSQLTKNTEAFF	TGTGCCAGCAGCCAACTTACAAAGAACACTGAAGCTTTCTTT
NA	TRBJ1-4	TRBV4-3	once	CASSQDLNRGNEKLFF	TGCGCCAGCAGCCAAGATCTGAACAGAGGGAATGAAAAACTGTTTTTT
NA	TRBJ1-2	TRBV20-1	NA	CSASSGYGYTF	TGCAGTGCTAGCTCAGGGTATGGCTACACCTTC
NA	TRBJ1-2	TRBV7-2	NA	CASSLSGVSYGYTF	TGTGCCAGCAGCTTATCCGGGGTGAGCTATGGCTACACCTTC
NA	TRBJ2-7	TRBV6-2/TRBV6-3	NA	CASSLLGDEQYF	TGTGCCAGCAGTCTTCTCGGAGACGAGCAGTACTTC
NA	TRBJ1-3	TRBV11-2	NA	CASSLGGGQSGNTIYF	TGTGCCAGCAGCTTAGGAGGGGGGCAGTCTGGAAACACCATATATTTT
NA	TRBJ1-1	TRBV10-1	NA	CASSRQINTEAFF	TGCGCCAGCAGTCGACAGATAAACACTGAAGCTTTCTTT
NA	TRBJ1-1	TRBV19	NA	CASSKKGVNTEAFF	TGTGCCAGTAGTAAAAAAGGGGTGAACACTGAAGCTTTCTTT
NA	TRBJ1-5	TRBV27	NA	CASSNIQGFNQPQHF	TGTGCCAGCAGTAACATACAGGGCTTCAATCAGCCCCAGCATTTT
NA	TRBJ1-3	TRBV5-1	NA	CASSRDGSSGNTIYF	TGCGCCAGCAGCCGGGACGGGAGCTCTGGAAACACCATATATTTT
TRBD2	TRBJ2-1	TRBV5-1	few	CASSVGTSSHEQFF	TGCGCCAGCAGCGTCGGGACTAGCTCCCATGAGCAGTTCTTC
TRBD1	TRBJ1-2	TRBV7-2	once	CASSSPGQGYGYTF	TGTGCCAGCAGCTCACCGGGACAGGGCTATGGCTACACCTTC
NA	TRBJ1-6	TRBV19	few	CASMDTGNSPLHF	TGTGCCAGTATGGACACAGGGAATTCACCCCTCCACTTT
NA	TRBJ2-2	TRBV7-2	NA	CASSLSPRADTGELFF	TGTGCCAGCAGCTTATCCCCCAGGGCCGACACCGGGGAGCTGTTTTTT
NA	TRBJ1-3	TRBV6-1	NA	CASSEWGGNTIYF	TGTGCCAGCAGTGAATGGGGGGGAAACACCATATATTTT
TRBD2	TRBJ2-1	TRBV7-2	NA	CASSGTSGDNEQFF	TGTGCCAGCAGCGGGACTAGCGGCGACAATGAGCAGTTCTTC
TRBD1	TRBJ1-6	TRBV18	NA	CASSPQGQGNSPLHF	TGTGCCAGCTCACCACAGGGACAGGGTAATTCACCCCTCCACTTT
NA	TRBJ1-5	TRBV6-1	NA	CASSESTWGWGQPQHF	TGTGCCAGCAGTGAATCGACGTGGGGGTGGGGTCAGCCCCAGCATTTT
NA	TRBJ1-6	TRBV5-8	NA	CASSLALLSSPLHF	TGTGCCAGCAGCTTGGCACTCCTATCTTCACCCCTCCACTTT
NA	TRBJ2-1	TRBV11-2	once	CASSPLRGLDVHNEQFF	TGTGCCAGCAGCCCCCTGCGGGGGCTGGATGTACACAATGAGCAGTTCTTC
TRBD1	TRBJ1-5	TRBV19	NA	CASSIMRDRASNQPQHF	TGTGCCAGTAGTATCATGCGGGACAGGGCGAGCAATCAGCCCCAGCATTTT
TRBD1	TRBJ1-3	TRBV7-2	NA	CASSVDRGHGNTIYF	TGTGCCAGCAGCGTGGACAGGGGGCATGGAAACACCATATATTTT
TRBD1	TRBJ2-7	TRBV11-2	NA	CASSSGQGLLEQYF	TGTGCCAGCAGCTCCGGACAGGGGCTGCTCGAGCAGTACTTC
TRBD1	TRBJ1-4	TRBV6-1	NA	CASSEFVGTGEKLFF	TGTGCCAGCAGTGAATTTGTGGGGACAGGGGAAAAACTGTTTTTT
NA	TRBJ1-2	TRBV3-1/TRBV3-2	NA	CASSQEGANYGYTF	TGTGCCAGCAGCCAAGAGGGGGCTAACTATGGCTACACCTTC
NA	TRBJ2-5	TRBV14	NA	CASSQERGWILQETQYF	TGTGCCAGCAGCCAAGAAAGGGGATGGATATTACAAGAGACCCAGTACTTC
NA	TRBJ2-4	TRBV19	NA	CASSIAPYRLAKNIQYF	TGTGCCAGTAGTATAGCCCCCTATCGATTAGCCAAAAACATTCAGTACTTC
NA	TRBJ1-2	TRBV30	NA	CASRPGWYGYTF	TGTGCTTCTAGGCCAGGGTGGTATGGCTACACCTTC
TRBD2	TRBJ2-7	TRBV2	NA	CASSELLAGGRSSYEQYF	TGTGCCAGCAGTGAGCTACTAGCGGGAGGGCGAAGCTCCTACGAGCAGTACTTC
TRBD1	TRBJ1-5	TRBV7-9	once	CASSLAQGAEDQPQHF	TGTGCCAGCAGCTTAGCACAGGGGGCCGAGGATCAGCCCCAGCATTTT
NA	TRBJ2-7	TRBV6-5	NA	CASSYSDGAVSYEQYF	TGTGCCAGCAGTTACTCGGATGGCGCAGTCTCCTACGAGCAGTACTTC
NA	TRBJ1-4	TRBV18	NA	CASSPRTVATNEKLFF	TGTGCCAGCTCACCACGCACAGTTGCAACTAATGAAAAACTGTTTTTT
TRBD1	TRBJ2-7	TRBV5-1	NA	CASSFGTGVSYEQYF	TGCGCCAGCAGCTTTGGGACAGGGGTATCCTACGAGCAGTACTTC
TRBD1	TRBJ1-2	TRBV28	NA	CASSSPVGQGYGYTF	TGTGCCAGCAGTTCTCCCGTGGGACAGGGCTATGGCTACACCTTC
TRBD2	TRBJ2-7	TRBV14	NA	CASSQASGGAGAYEQYF	TGTGCCAGCAGCCAAGCTAGCGGGGGGGCCGGGGCCTACGAGCAGTACTTC
NA	TRBJ1-1	TRBV18	NA	CASSPPGGDTEAFF	TGTGCCAGCTCACCCCCTGGAGGGGACACTGAAGCTTTCTTT
NA	TRBJ1-5	TRBV19	few	CASNYKGGSNQPQHF	TGTGCCAGTAATTATAAGGGAGGTAGCAATCAGCCCCAGCATTTT
NA	TRBJ2-1	TRBV25-1	NA	CASSESGGGSYNEQFF	TGTGCCAGCAGTGAATCTGGGGGAGGCTCCTACAATGAGCAGTTCTTC
NA	TRBJ2-7	TRBV11-2	NA	CASASYTREQYF	TGTGCCAGCGCCTCCTATACGCGCGAGCAGTACTTC
NA	TRBJ1-1	TRBV7-9	NA	CASSPHTGNTEAFF	TGTGCCAGCAGCCCTCACACTGGGAACACTGAAGCTTTCTTT
NA	TRBJ1-5	TRBV6-5	NA	CASSYRVSQPQHF	TGTGCCAGCAGTTATAGGGTTTCCCAGCCCCAGCATTTT
TRBD1	TRBJ1-6	TRBV30	NA	CAWSALGQGYSPLHF	TGTGCCTGGAGTGCCCTGGGACAGGGTTATTCACCCCTCCACTTT
NA	TRBJ1-1	TRBV7-9	NA	CASSPQNGLTEAFF	TGTGCCAGCAGCCCACAGAACGGACTGACTGAAGCTTTCTTT
TRBD1	TRBJ2-6	TRBV28	NA	CASSLGQGRTGANVLTF	TGTGCCAGCAGTTTAGGACAGGGTCGTACTGGGGCCAACGTCCTGACTTTC
TRBD1	TRBJ1-4	TRBV9	NA	CASSPRTGNEKLFF	TGTGCCAGCAGCCCCCGGACAGGGAATGAAAAACTGTTTTTT
NA	TRBJ2-5	TRBV5-6	NA	CASSLGQGGTETQYF	TGTGCCAGCAGCTTGGGCCAGGGTGGGACAGAGACCCAGTACTTC
TRBD2	TRBJ2-5	TRBV4-1	NA	CASSFSGRGETQYF	TGCGCCAGCAGCTTTAGCGGGAGAGGAGAGACCCAGTACTTC
NA	TRBJ1-6	TRBV3-1/TRBV3-2	NA	CASSRRPGHNSPLHF	TGTGCCAGCAGCCGTCGACCGGGACATAATTCACCCCTCCACTTT